This passage covers 14 T cell receptor beta chains from one sample sequenced in a study of naive and memory T cell subsets. Study-wide results and caveats: Possibly reflecting memory cells re-expressing CD45RA, a few larger clonotypes occurred in naive repertoires, especially CD8.

An equimolar mix of two oligonucleotides served as the beta constant-region primer for TRBC1 and TRBC2. Ligated cDNA was amplified by four rounds of PCR with nested alpha and beta constant-region primers and SP2. MiXCR, run by TCRdb on the UMI-ligation and nested PCR reads, gives a single entry per CDR3 protein. The table lists roughly 97,000 distinct CDR3 sequences, roughly 15% of them singletons. The antigens these receptors bind are not known. The sequenced sample was naive CD8+ T cells from blood. The source of these receptors is a human donor in good health.

The chain couples TRBV4-2 to TRBJ2-7; perhaps TRBD2 as D (6 bases). CDR3 length: 14 residues. From germline, CDR1 is LGHNA and CDR2 YNFKEQ. Trimming cost V 4 bases and J 5 bases, with 15 bases left between them. CDR3 region: CASSPGLQKDEQYF. Written as DNA, the CDR3 is TGTGCCAGCAGCCCGGGACTGCAGAAAGACGAGCAGTACTTC.

The rearrangement links TRBV9 to TRBJ1-3; D uncertain. CDR3 size: 12 residues. Germline CDR1 reads SGDLS; CDR2 reads YYNGEE. The V end was cut by 4 bases, the J end by 8 bases, with 10 bases between. The CDR3 is CASSSRRDTIYF. For the CDR3, the DNA is TGTGCCAGCAGCTCACGCCGGGACACCATATATTTT. The full variable domain, rest sourced from reference TRBV9 and TRBJ1-3, is DSGVTQTPKHLITATGQRVTLRCSPRSGDLSVYWYQQSLDQGLQFLIQYYNGEERAKGNILERFSAQQFPDLHSELNLSSLELGDSALYFCASSSRRDTIYFGEGSWLTVV.

The rearrangement joins TRBV20-1 to TRBJ2-5, with 11 bases aligning to TRBD2. Germline trimming cut 4 bases from V and 2 bases from J; bases unmatched to any gene: 9. The CDR3 spans 16 residues. CDR1 is DFQATT, CDR2 SNEGSKA, per germline (reference sequence). CDR3 bases: TGCAGTGCTACTGATGCGACTAGCGGGGATCAAGAGACCCAGTACTTC. Its translation is CSATDATSGDQETQYF.

V is TRBV12-3 or TRBV12-4 and J is TRBJ2-7; D is possibly TRBD1 (6 bases). V shed 6 bases and J shed 2 bases, with 11 bases lying between them. The CDR3 has 13 residues. The CDR3 reads CASRETGTYEQYF. DNA for the CDR3: TGTGCCAGCAGGGAGACAGGAACCTACGAGCAGTACTTC.

The chain joins TRBV6-5 to TRBJ2-1; perhaps TRBD2 as D (6 bases). Trimming shortened V by 3 bases and J by 2 bases, and 14 bases separated the two germline ends. This CDR3 region has 16 residues. CDR1 is MNHEY, CDR2 SVGAGI, per germline. This chain's CDR3 is CASSYAPGAAYNEQFF. For the CDR3, the DNA is TGTGCCAGCAGTTATGCCCCGGGAGCCGCCTACAATGAGCAGTTCTTC.

This clonotype was observed many times. V and J are TRBV6-6 and TRBJ2-6; TRBD2 is a possible D gene (5 bases). V lost 7 bases and J 0 bases, leaving 16 bases between the germline ends. Germline CDR1 MNHNY, CDR2 SVGAGI (reference sequence). The CDR3 runs 17 residues. This CDR3 reads CASTPAGLTSGANVLTF. The CDR3 region has the DNA TGTGCCAGCACCCCCGCAGGACTCACCTCTGGGGCCAACGTCCTGACTTTC.

The chain couples TRBV4-3 to TRBJ2-1; 11 bases agree with TRBD2. Germline trimming cut 1 base from V and 10 bases from J; bases unmatched to any gene: 12. CDR3 size: 17 residues. Germline lookup yields CDR1 LGHNA and CDR2 YSLEER. CDR3 loop: CASSQGVAIAGGEEQFF. CDR3 coding DNA: TGCGCCAGCAGCCAAGGGGTGGCGATAGCGGGGGGGGAAGAGCAGTTCTTC.

The rearrangement uses TRBV11-2 and TRBJ2-2; 11 bases line up with TRBD2. Germline values: CDR1 SGHAT, CDR2 FQNNGV. The V segment lost 3 bases and the J segment 3 bases; nucleotides outside the gene matches: 0. The CDR3 runs to 15 residues. CDR3 sequence reads: CASSFSGGDTGELFF. CDR3 bases: TGTGCCAGCAGCTTTAGCGGGGGGGACACCGGGGAGCTGTTTTTT.

V and J are TRBV9 and TRBJ1-2, with D uncertain. V was shortened by 0 bases and J by 0 bases, with 6 bases between the two germline ends. There are 14 residues in the CDR3. The V gene's germline CDR1 is SGDLS and CDR2 YYNGEE. Here the CDR3 DNA reads TGTGCCAGCAGCGTAGGAAGGACTAACTATGGCTACACCTTC. Translated: CASSVGRTNYGYTF. Looking up the rest from reference TRBV9 and TRBJ1-2 gives the full variable domain: DSGVTQTPKHLITATGQRVTLRCSPRSGDLSVYWYQQSLDQGLQFLIQYYNGEERAKGNILERFSAQQFPDLHSELNLSSLELGDSALYFCASSVGRTNYGYTFGSGTRLTVV.

This clonotype has only a few counts. V is TRBV7-6 and J is TRBJ2-3; the match to TRBD2 covers 9 bases. This CDR3 comprises 15 residues. Looked up from germline, CDR1 is SGHVS and CDR2 is FNYEAQ. V lost 4 bases, J lost 6 bases, and 8 bases stayed unmatched. In nucleotides, the CDR3 is TGTGCCAGCAGCTATTTAGCGGGAGTCCCCGATACGCAGTATTTT. It specifies CASSYLAGVPDTQYF.

The gene calls are TRBV5-6 and TRBJ1-5; 7 nucleotides line up with TRBD1. V gave up 2 bases and J gave up 3 bases; unmatched junction bases: 11. Germline loops: CDR1 SGHDT, CDR2 YYEEEE. The CDR3 loop spans 17 amino acids. For the CDR3, the DNA is TGTGCCAGCAGCTTATGGAACGGGCAGGGGGACAATCAGCCCCAGCATTTT. Protein: CASSLWNGQGDNQPQHF.

This clonotype was counted between two and nine times. The chain has TRBV27 and TRBJ1-1; D not resolved. The V gene's germline CDR1 is MNHEY and CDR2 SMNVEV (reference sequence). The CDR3 extends over 14 amino acids. Trimming removed 3 bases at V and 0 bases at J, with 8 bases between. CDR3 nucleotides: TGTGCCAGCAGTTTGGCCGGCCTGAACACTGAAGCTTTCTTT. Its protein product is CASSLAGLNTEAFF.

This chain joins TRBV7-9 and TRBJ1-2; TRBD1 matches at 7 bases. CDR1 is SEHNR, CDR2 FQNEAQ, per germline (reference sequence). With 1 base clipped from V and 0 bases from J, the junction kept 11 bases outside the gene matches. The CDR3 runs 18 residues. CDR3 nucleotide sequence: TGTGCCAGCAGCTTAGATAACTGGGGGACAGCGACTAACTATGGCTACACCTTC. Its translation is CASSLDNWGTATNYGYTF.

The chain combines TRBV29-1 with TRBJ1-1; a possible D gene is TRBD1 (5 bases). The length of the CDR3 is 13 residues. The germline V gene encodes CDR1 SQVTM and CDR2 ANQGSEA. Trimming removed 7 bases at V and 4 bases at J, with 16 bases between. CDR3 region: CSAAQGEGTEAFF. The CDR3 region has the DNA TGCAGCGCTGCTCAGGGAGAGGGCACTGAAGCTTTCTTT.